This TCR beta chain was sequenced during a study of shared clonotypes between healthy human individuals (dated by TCRdb to 2019 to 2021). For the wider study: The cohort comprised two women and a few men aged 18 to 49 years. To increase sequencing depth and limit assay-specific biases, different laboratories used diverse techniques to prepare libraries and sequence TCR repertoires. Between about 0.8 and 8.9 billion PBMCs per donor were obtained by leukapheresis. Per donor, three plates each were used for CD4 naive and CD4 memory, two for CD8 naive, and one for CD8 memory. Blood TCR repertoires of five healthy adults were deeply sequenced to estimate repertoire size and the extent of clonotype sharing between individuals. Beyond this particular receptor, the publication reports: The small number of donors limited the genetic and exposure-history diversity represented. Based on pairwise subsampling, the degree of clonotype sharing among donors was expected to be affected by sequencing depth. When four donors were compared, the shared fraction of clonotypes was about 5% for naive CD4, less than 4% for naive CD8, more than 2% for memory CD4, and 0.35% to 0.4% for memory CD8. Rarefaction of sorted-subset datasets indicated incomplete sequencing despite the large sequencing depth. Higher generation probabilities were observed for clonotypes shared by all four sorted-subset donors than for non-shared clonotypes. Sampling was restricted to blood, and TCR repertoires in tissue are likely to differ from TCR repertoires in blood. Naive subsets generally had larger estimated clonotype richness than memory subsets did.

CD8 naive samples were obtained by positive selection for CCR7 among CD45RO-negative cells, yielding a CD45RA+CCR7+ population from which TemRA cells were excluded. The donors were healthy, HIV-negative adults with no recently reported acute infections or vaccinations. Every donor was a Caucasian adult residing in Nashville, Tennessee, USA. Blood was obtained by leukapheresis, after which PBMCs were separated by Ficoll-Histopaque density gradient centrifugation and cryopreserved in liquid nitrogen vapor phase. Purity and quantity of every magnetically sorted T cell population were checked by analytical flow cytometry. Genomic DNA was isolated from each sorted fraction and quantified by UV absorbance on a Nanodrop 2000c. CDR1 and CDR2 (MNHNS, SASEGT) derive from the germline V gene. At the junction V is shortened by 4 bases and J by 0 bases; bases outside the gene matches: 7. There are 17 amino acids in the CDR3, from cysteine to phenylalanine inclusive. Only CDR3 DNA remains: 51 bases, in frame from the first base.

With regard to this clone: Its binding antigen is unknown. The sample holds no much larger clone one base away, and base qualities are not on file.

Using the deep immunoSEQ assay, multiplex PCR amplified TCR CDR3 regions from genomic DNA. Genomic DNA extracted from each cell subset was distributed evenly over all wells of several immunoSEQ 96-well plates, and each plate served as one replicate. For sorted subsets, each replicate PCR was loaded with 200 to 250 ng genomic DNA, equivalent to approximately 27,000 T cell genomes. Purified libraries were measured with a Qubit 3.0 fluorometer, size-checked on a Bioanalyzer 2100, and measured again with the KAPA Library Quantification kit. Every immunoSEQ 96-well plate was sequenced on a dedicated single-read 150-cycle Illumina NextSeq 550 flow cell. Processing in the source paper ran as follows. Because the immunoSEQ output included only junctional sequences and no quality scores, the filtering could not be the same as the filtering used for full-length reads. Sequences were annotated with PyIR, a Python wrapper for IgBLAST v1.9, using IMGT germline references to assign V/J genes and CDR3. Any read was removed if the V/J assignment was weak (E-value above 1e-6), the CDR3 was missing, or the read contained stop codons, out-of-frame junctions, or ambiguous translated residues. V3J clonotypes were defined as sequences sharing an identical inferred V gene, J gene, and CDR3 amino acid sequence. The percentage overlap between two repertoires was calculated by dividing the number of shared unique clonotypes by the size of the smaller repertoire. Richness of each repertoire was evaluated using RTK rarefaction, the Chao1 estimator, and Recon v2.1 estimates of unobserved clonotypes. Generation probabilities were computed with OLGA for all TCRbeta clonotypes obtained by the gDNA method from several donors. TCRdb limited this immuneACCESS table to in-frame rearrangements with V and J called. A share of clones is missing; checked studies link under half to unresolved V genes, and the rest is unexplained. That table supplies the V and J calls and clone size; D and trimming were determined from the DNA. This sample holds 2 million to 2.5 million clones; over 85% were observed only once. The ten largest account for 0.85% to 1.3% of the sample.

This TCR was sampled from a man between 18 and 29 years old in good health. The chain is made from TRBV6-1 and TRBJ1-2, and TRBD1 matches 11 of the central bases. Input material: naive CD8+ T cells sorted from blood. The cell subset or site label of this sample denotes: CD45RA+CCR7+. The DNA sequence is as follows: TGTGCCAGCAGTGGTGGACAGGGGGCCGTAGCTAACTATGGCTACACCTTC. It encodes CASSGGQGAVANYGYTF.